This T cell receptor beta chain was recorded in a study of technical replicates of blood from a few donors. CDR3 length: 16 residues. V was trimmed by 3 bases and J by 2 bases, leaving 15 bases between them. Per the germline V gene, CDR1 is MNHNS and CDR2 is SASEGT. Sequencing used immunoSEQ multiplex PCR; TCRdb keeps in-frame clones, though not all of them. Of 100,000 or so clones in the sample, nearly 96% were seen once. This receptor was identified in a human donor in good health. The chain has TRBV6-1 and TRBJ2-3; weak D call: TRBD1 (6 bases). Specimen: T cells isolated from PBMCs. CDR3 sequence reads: CASSEQSRGLTDTQYF. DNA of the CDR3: TGTGCCAGCAGTGAGCAGAGCAGGGGCCTCACAGATACGCAGTATTTT.